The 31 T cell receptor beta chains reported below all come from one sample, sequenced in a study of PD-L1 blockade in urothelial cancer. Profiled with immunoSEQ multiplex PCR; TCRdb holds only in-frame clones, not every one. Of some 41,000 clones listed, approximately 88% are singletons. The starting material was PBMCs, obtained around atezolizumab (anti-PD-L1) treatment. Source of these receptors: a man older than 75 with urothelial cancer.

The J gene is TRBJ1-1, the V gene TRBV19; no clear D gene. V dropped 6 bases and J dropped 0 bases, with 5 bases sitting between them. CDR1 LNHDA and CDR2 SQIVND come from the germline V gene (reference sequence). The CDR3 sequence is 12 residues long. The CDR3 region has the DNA TGTGCCAGTAGCCGGGTGAACACTGAAGCTTTCTTT. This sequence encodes CASSRVNTEAFF.

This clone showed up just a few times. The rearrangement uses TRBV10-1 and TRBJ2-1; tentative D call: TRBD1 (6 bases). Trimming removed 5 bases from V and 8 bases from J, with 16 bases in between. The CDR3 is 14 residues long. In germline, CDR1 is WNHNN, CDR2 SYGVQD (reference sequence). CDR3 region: CASSQGFVKDEQFF. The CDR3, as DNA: TGCGCCAGCAGTCAGGGGTTCGTAAAGGATGAGCAGTTCTTC.

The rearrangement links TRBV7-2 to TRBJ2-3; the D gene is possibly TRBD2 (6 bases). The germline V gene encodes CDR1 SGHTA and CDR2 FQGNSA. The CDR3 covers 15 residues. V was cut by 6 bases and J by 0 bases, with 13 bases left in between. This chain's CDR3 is CASSYSGSSTDTQYF. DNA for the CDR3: TGTGCCAGCAGTTATAGCGGATCGAGCACAGATACGCAGTATTTT.

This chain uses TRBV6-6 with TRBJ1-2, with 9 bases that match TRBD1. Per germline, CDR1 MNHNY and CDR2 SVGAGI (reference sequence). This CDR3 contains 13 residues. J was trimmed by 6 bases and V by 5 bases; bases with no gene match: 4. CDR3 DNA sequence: TGTGCCAGCAGTCCGAGGACAGGGGATGGCTACACCTTC. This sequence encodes CASSPRTGDGYTF.

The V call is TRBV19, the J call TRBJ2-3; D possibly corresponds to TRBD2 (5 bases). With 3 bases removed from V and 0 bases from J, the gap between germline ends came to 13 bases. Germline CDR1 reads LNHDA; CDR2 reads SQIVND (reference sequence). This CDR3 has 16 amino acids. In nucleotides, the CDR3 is TGTGCCAGTAGTATCGGGATGACCCCTAGCACAGATACGCAGTATTTT. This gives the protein CASSIGMTPSTDTQYF.

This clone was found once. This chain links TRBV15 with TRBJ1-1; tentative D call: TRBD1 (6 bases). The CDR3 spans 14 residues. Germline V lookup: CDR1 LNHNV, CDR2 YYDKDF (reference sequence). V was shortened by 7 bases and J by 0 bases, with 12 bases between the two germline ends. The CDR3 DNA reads TGTGCCACCACACGGGACAACTTGAACACTGAAGCTTTCTTT. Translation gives CATTRDNLNTEAFF.

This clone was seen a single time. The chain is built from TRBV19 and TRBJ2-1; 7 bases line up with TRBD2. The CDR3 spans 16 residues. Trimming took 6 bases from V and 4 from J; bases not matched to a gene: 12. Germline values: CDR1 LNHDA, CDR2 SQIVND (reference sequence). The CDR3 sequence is CASRRGSGTTYNEQFF. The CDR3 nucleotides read TGTGCCAGTAGACGAGGATCCGGGACTACTTACAATGAGCAGTTCTTC.

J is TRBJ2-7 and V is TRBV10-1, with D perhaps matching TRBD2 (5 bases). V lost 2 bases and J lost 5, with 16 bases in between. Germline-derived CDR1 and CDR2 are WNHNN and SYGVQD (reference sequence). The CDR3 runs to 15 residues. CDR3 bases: TGCGCCAGCAGTGAGGCTCGGGGTGGTCTAAACGAGCAGTACTTC. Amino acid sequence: CASSEARGGLNEQYF.

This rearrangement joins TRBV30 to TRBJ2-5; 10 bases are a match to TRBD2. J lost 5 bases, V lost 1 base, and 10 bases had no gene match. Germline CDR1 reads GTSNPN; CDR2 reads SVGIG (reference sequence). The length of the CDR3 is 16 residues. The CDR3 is CAWSDGLAVGGETQYF. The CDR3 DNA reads TGTGCCTGGAGTGACGGACTAGCGGTTGGTGGGGAGACCCAGTACTTC.

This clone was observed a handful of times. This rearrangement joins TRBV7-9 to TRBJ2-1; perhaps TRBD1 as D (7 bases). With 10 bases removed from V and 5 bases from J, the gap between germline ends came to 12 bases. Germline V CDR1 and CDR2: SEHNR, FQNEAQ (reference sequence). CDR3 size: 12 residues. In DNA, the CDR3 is TGTGCCAACTCCAGGGGGGACAATGAGCAGTTCTTC. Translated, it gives CANSRGDNEQFF.

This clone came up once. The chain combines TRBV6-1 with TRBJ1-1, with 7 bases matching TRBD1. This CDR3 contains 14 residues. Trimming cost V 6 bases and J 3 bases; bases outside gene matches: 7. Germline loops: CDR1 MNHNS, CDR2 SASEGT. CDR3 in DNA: TGTGCCAGCAGCTACGACAGGGCTGACACTGAAGCTTTCTTT. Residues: CASSYDRADTEAFF.

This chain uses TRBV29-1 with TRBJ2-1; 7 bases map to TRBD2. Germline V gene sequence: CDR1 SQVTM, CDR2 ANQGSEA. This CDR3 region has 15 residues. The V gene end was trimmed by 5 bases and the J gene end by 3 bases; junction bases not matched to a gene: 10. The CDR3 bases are TGCAGCGTTCGAGGGGACTACCGTTTCTACAATGAGCAGTTCTTC. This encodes CSVRGDYRFYNEQFF.

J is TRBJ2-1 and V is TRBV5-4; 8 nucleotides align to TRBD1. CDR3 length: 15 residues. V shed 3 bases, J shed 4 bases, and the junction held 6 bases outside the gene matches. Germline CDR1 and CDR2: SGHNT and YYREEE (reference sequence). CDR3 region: CASSYGTGAYNEQFF. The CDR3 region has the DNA TGTGCCAGCAGCTACGGGACAGGAGCTTACAATGAGCAGTTCTTC.

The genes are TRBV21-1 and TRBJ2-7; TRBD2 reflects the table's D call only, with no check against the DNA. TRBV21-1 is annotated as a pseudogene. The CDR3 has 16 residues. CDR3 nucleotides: TGTGCCAGCAGCAAAGGCTGGCGGAGAAATGAGTACGAGCAGTACTTC. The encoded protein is CASSKGWRRNEYEQYF.

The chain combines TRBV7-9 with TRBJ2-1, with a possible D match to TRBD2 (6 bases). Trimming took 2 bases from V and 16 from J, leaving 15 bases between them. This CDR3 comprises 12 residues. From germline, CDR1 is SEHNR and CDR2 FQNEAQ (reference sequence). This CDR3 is CASSLTGDFFFF. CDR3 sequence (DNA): TGTGCCAGCAGCTTAACCGGGGACTTTTTTTTCTTC.

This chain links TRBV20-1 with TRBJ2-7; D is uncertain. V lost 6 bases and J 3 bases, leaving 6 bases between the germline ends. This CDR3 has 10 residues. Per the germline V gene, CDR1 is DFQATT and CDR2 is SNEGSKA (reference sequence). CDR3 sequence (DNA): TGCAGTGCGGTCGGCTACGAGCAGTACTTC. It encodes CSAVGYEQYF.

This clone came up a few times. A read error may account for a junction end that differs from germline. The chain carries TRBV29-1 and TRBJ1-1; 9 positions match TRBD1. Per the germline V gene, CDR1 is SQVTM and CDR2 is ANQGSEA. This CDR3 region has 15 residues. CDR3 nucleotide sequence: TGCAGCGTTAAAGAACCGCGGGACAGGGCCCCTGAAGCTTTCTTT. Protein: CSVKEPRDRAPEAFF.

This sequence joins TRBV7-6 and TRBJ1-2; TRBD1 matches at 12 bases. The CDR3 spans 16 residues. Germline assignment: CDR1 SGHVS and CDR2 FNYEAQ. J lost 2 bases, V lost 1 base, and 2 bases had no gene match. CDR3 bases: TGTGCCAGCAGCTTAGGGGGACAGGGGGCGAACTATGGCTACACCTTC. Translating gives CASSLGGQGANYGYTF. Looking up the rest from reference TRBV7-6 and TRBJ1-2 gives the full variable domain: GAGVSQSPRYKVTKRGQDVALRCDPISGHVSLYWYRQALGQGPEFLTYFNYEAQQDKSGLPNDRFSAERPEGSISTLTIQRTEQRDSAMYRCASSLGGQGANYGYTFGSGTRLTVV.

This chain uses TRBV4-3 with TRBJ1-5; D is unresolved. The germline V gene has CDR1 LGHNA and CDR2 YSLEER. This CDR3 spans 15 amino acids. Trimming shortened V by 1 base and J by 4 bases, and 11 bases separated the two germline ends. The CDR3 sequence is CASSQVGGGNQPQHF. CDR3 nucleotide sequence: TGCGCCAGCAGCCAAGTTGGAGGAGGGAATCAGCCCCAGCATTTT.

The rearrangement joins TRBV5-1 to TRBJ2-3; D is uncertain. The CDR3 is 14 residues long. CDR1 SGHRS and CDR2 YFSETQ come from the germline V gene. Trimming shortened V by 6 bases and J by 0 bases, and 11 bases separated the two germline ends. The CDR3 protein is CASTPGISTDTQYF. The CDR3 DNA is TGCGCCAGCACCCCAGGAATTAGCACAGATACGCAGTATTTT. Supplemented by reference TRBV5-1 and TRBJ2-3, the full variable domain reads KAGVTQTPRYLIKTRGQQVTLSCSPISGHRSVSWYQQTPGQGLQFLFEYFSETQRNKGNFPGRFSGRQFSNSRSEMNVSTLELGDSALYLCASTPGISTDTQYFGPGTRLTVL.

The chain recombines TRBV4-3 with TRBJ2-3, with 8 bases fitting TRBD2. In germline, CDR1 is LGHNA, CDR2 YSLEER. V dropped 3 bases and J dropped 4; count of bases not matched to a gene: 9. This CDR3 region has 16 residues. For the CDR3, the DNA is TGCGCCAGCAGCCAGGGACTAGTCGGGGCCCCAGATACGCAGTATTTT. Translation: CASSQGLVGAPDTQYF.

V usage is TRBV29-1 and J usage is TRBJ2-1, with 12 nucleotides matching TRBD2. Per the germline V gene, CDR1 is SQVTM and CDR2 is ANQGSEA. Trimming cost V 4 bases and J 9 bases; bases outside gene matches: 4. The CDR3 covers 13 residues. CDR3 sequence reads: CSVGTSGIGEQFF. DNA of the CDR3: TGCAGCGTTGGGACTAGCGGGATAGGTGAGCAGTTCTTC.

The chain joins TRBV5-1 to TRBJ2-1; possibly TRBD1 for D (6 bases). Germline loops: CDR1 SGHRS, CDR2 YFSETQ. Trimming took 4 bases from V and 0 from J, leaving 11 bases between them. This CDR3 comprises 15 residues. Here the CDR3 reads CASSPRTDSYNEQFF. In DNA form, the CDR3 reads TGCGCCAGCAGCCCCCGGACAGACTCCTACAATGAGCAGTTCTTC. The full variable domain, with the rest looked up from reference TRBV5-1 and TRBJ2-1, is KAGVTQTPRYLIKTRGQQVTLSCSPISGHRSVSWYQQTPGQGLQFLFEYFSETQRNKGNFPGRFSGRQFSNSRSEMNVSTLELGDSALYLCASSPRTDSYNEQFFGPGTRLTVL.

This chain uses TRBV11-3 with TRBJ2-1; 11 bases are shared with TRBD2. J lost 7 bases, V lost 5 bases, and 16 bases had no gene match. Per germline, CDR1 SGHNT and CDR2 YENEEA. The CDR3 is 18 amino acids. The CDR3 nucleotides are TGTGCCAGCAGCGAAAGGGGGGTAACTAGCGGGAGTCAGAATGAGCAGTTCTTC. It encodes CASSERGVTSGSQNEQFF.

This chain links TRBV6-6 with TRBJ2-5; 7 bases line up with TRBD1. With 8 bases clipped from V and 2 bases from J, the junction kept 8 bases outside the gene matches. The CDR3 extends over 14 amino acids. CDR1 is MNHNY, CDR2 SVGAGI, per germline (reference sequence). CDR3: CASGKRDRQETQYF. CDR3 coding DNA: TGTGCCAGCGGGAAAAGGGACAGACAAGAGACCCAGTACTTC.

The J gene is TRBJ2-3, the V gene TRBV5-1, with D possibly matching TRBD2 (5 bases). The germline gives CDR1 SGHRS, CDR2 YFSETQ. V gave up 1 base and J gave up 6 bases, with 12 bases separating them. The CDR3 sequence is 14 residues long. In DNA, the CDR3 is TGCGCCAGCAGCTTGCAACGGGATGGGGATACGCAGTATTTT. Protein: CASSLQRDGDTQYF.

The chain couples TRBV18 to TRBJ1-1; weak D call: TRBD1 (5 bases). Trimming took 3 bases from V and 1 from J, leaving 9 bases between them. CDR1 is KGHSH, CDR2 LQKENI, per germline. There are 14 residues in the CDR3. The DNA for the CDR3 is TGTGCCAGCTCACCTCAGGGTGCGAACACTGAAGCTTTCTTT. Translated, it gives CASSPQGANTEAFF.

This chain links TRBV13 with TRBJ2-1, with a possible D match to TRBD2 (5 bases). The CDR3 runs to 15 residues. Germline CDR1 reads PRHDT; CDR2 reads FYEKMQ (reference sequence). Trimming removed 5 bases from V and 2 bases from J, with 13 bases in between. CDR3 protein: CASSPLNGAYNEQFF. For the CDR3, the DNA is TGTGCCAGCAGCCCCCTGAACGGGGCCTACAATGAGCAGTTCTTC.

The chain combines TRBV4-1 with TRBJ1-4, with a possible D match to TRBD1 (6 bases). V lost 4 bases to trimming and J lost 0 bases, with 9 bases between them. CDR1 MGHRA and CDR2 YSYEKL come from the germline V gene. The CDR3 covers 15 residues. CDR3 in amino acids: CASSRGGSTNEKLFF. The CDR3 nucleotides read TGCGCCAGCAGCCGGGGGGGCTCAACTAATGAAAAACTGTTTTTT.

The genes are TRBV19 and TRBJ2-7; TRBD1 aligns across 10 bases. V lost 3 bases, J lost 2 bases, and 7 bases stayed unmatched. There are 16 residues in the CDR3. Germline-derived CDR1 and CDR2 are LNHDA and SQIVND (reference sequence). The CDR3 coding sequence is TGTGCCAGTAGTATCCGAGGACAGGGGGGGCCCTACGAGCAGTACTTC. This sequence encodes CASSIRGQGGPYEQYF.

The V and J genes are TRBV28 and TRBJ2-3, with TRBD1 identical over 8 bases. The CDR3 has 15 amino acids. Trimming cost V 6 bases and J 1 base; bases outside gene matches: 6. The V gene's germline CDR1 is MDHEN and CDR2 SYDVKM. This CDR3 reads CASSLTGQGTDTQYF. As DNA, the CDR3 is TGTGCCAGCAGCTTAACGGGACAGGGCACAGATACGCAGTATTTT. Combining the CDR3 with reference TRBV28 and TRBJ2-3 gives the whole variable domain DVKVTQSSRYLVKRTGEKVFLECVQDMDHENMFWYRQDPGLGLRLIYFSYDVKMKEKGDIPEGYSVSREKKERFSLILESASTNQTSMYLCASSLTGQGTDTQYFGPGTRLTVL.